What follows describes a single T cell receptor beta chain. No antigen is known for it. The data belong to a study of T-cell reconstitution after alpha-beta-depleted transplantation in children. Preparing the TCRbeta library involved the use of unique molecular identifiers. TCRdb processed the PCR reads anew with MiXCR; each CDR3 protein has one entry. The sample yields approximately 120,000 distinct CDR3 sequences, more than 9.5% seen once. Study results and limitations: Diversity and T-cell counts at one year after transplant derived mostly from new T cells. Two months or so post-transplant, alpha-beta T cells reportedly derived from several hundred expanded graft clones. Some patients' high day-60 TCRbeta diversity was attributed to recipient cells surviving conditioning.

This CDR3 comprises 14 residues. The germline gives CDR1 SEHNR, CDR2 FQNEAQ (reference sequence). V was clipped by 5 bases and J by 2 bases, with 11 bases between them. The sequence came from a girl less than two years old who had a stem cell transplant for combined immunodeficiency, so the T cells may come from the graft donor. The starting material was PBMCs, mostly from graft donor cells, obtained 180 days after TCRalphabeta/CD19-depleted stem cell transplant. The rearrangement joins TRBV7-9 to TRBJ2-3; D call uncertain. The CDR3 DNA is TGTGCCAGCAGCGCCAGTAGGCACACAGATACGCAGTATTTT. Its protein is CASSASRHTDTQYF.